The rows below give T cell receptor beta chains drawn from one sample of a study of shared clonotypes between healthy human individuals. Clones were sequenced by immunoSEQ multiplex PCR, and TCRdb holds only the in-frame ones, with some missing. The sample contains about 580,000 clones, 95% to 98% of which appear only once. The sample comprised naive CD8+ T cells sorted from blood. These receptors were obtained from a man aged 25 to 40 in good health. Both conserved end residues are part of each CDR3. A D gene is named only where the DNA matches it firmly.

V	length	J	D	DNA	CDR3
TRBV29-1	12	TRBJ1-1	.	TGCAGCGTTTTCACCCTTAGGACTGAAGCTTTCTTT	CSVFTLRTEAFF
TRBV4-1	13	TRBJ1-1	.	TGCGCCAGCAGCCCCCAGGGGAACACTGAAGCTTTCTTT	CASSPQGNTEAFF
TRBV5-4	15	TRBJ1-1	TRBD1	TGTGCCAGCAGCTTGGCCGGGACAGGGAACACTGAAGCTTTCTTT	CASSLAGTGNTEAFF
TRBV4-1	16	TRBJ2-3	TRBD1	TGCGCCAGCAGCCACCGGACAGGGGGCCTCACAGATACGCAGTATTTT	CASSHRTGGLTDTQYF
TRBV5-1	11	TRBJ2-3	.	TGCGCCAGCAGCGGAGGAGATACGCAGTATTTT	CASSGGDTQYF
TRBV9	15	TRBJ2-3	.	TGTGCCAGCACCGAACAGGGCACGGGCACAGATACGCAGTATTTT	CASTEQGTGTDTQYF
TRBV18	15	TRBJ1-1	.	TGTGCCAGCTCCCCCCCCGGGACGGTACTCGCTGAAGCTTTCTTT	CASSPPGTVLAEAFF
TRBV5-4	11	TRBJ1-4	.	TGTGCCAGCGGAAGGGGCGAAAAACTGTTTTTT	CASGRGEKLFF
TRBV4-1	16	TRBJ2-1	.	TGCGCCAGCAGCCAGGGTTACAATAGCGAGACCAATGAGCAGTTCTTC	CASSQGYNSETNEQFF
TRBV7-9	12	TRBJ1-1	.	TGTGCCAGCAGCTTAGGAGCGGGTGCGCGGGACTTT	CASSLGAGARDF
TRBV6-5	15	TRBJ1-1	.	TGTGCCAGCACCTTTTCCGAGACCATGAACACTGAAGCTTTCTTT	CASTFSETMNTEAFF
TRBV27	16	TRBJ2-3	.	TGTGCCAGCAGTTTAACAGGGTTGGCTCACCCAGATACGCAGTATTTT	CASSLTGLAHPDTQYF
TRBV7-9	13	TRBJ1-5	.	TGTGCCAGCAGAAAAGAGGGCAATCAGCCCCAGCATTTT	CASRKEGNQPQHF
TRBV2	15	TRBJ1-4	.	TGTGCCAGCAGCGCTGGGCCTAGGATTAATGAAAAACTGTTTTTT	CASSAGPRINEKLFF
TRBV2	12	TRBJ2-7	.	TGTGCCAGCATGGGAGTCCCCTACGAGCAGTACTTC	CASMGVPYEQYF
TRBV28	15	TRBJ2-1	.	TGTGCCAGCAGTTCCGGGACCAACTCCTACAATGAGCAGTTCTTC	CASSSGTNSYNEQFF
TRBV5-1	14	TRBJ2-7	TRBD1	TGCGCCAGCAGCCGTGGACAGGGGGCATACGAGCAGTACTTC	CASSRGQGAYEQYF
TRBV4-3	14	TRBJ2-7	.	TGCGCCAGCAGCCAAGGACTACCATCCTACGAGCAGTACTTC	CASSQGLPSYEQYF